This section outlines one TCR beta chain sequence together with its context. Its antigen is unknown. From the cysteine up to the phenylalanine, the CDR3 has a length of 12 residues. DNA is not on record. CDR1 and CDR2 were assigned from the germline V gene as KGHSH and LQKENI. TCRdb records Illumina HiSeq 2000 as the sequencer. TCR beta cDNA libraries were prepared using 5'RACE template switching, which introduced a universal primer site and unique molecular identifiers. Synthesis of cDNA was primed from the TCR beta constant segment and was followed by two consecutive PCR amplification steps. Turning to the authors' computational methods: MIGEC was used to demultiplex reads and group the reads by UMI, and MiTCR was used to assemble and quantify clonotypes. Only TCR cDNA sequences supported by at least two reads were kept to exclude erroneous sequences. Downstream repertoire analysis used the tcR package, and clonotypes were matched across fractions by CDR3 nucleotide sequence plus V segment. VDJmatch was used to annotate antigen specificity against VDJdb, with one amino acid substitution in CDR3 allowed. Reads reprocessed by TCRdb are summarized as one entry per CDR3 protein sequence, and DNA is absent. What appears here as the V and J calls and clone size reflects TCRdb's work, not the paper's. For this sample, the table gives 300,000 to 500,000 distinct CDR3 sequences. The ten largest account for around a tenth of the sample.

These data originate in a study of T cells expressing NK-cell markers (dated by TCRdb to about 2020). Regarding the complete study: TCR beta-chain repertoires were profiled in sorted CD3+CD56+NKG2C+, CD3+CD56+NKG2C- and CD3+CD56-NKG2C+ T-cell subsets from several donors. Among the eight sequenced donors, only one was HCMV-seronegative, while the other seven were HCMV-seropositive. The eight sequenced donors were randomly selected healthy volunteers, three men and five women. Libraries were sequenced as 2 x 150 bp reads on Illumina HiSeq 2000/2500, MiSeq or NextSeq.

General study outcomes and caveats: Whether the expanded NKG2C-expressing T cell clones were specific for HCMV antigens remained unclear. In five to seven donors, the dominant CD3+CD56+NKG2C+ clonotypes were found to rank among the top 10 CD8+ clonotypes and to make up 1.0-7.0% of CD8+ T cells. Those dominant clonotypes were again the most abundant among CD3+CD56-NKG2C+ cells in several donors, at about 25-60.1%.

To determine HCMV serostatus, a commercial ELISA kit was used to detect HCMV-specific IgG in serum. Ficoll density gradient centrifugation was used to isolate peripheral blood mononuclear cells from blood. Sequenced input: blood T cells: a sorted CD56 or NKG2C T cell subset, CD4+ or CD8+ T cells, or bulk PBMC T cells (not recorded which). The TCR sequence derives from a woman between 50 and 59 years old in good health. Donor details come from another sample of the same person, matched by shared clones. Recombination joined TRBV18 with TRBJ1-2. The encoded CDR3 is CASSPRLVGYTF.